The present T cell receptor (beta chain) was sequenced within a study of T cells in localized non-small cell lung cancer. Study observations and caveats: With higher T cell density in blood came longer overall survival. Adjacent lung held a median around 58 of the top 100 tumor clones. Uninvolved adjacent lung, not tumor, had the highest T cell clonality. Only one tumor region was sequenced, so heterogeneity remains possible.

A word on this clone: Its antigen is not identified.

The junction had 3 bases not matched to a gene; V was cut back by 6 bases and J by 3 bases. The CDR3 consists of 13 residues. CDR1 and CDR2 (germline): KGHSH, LQKENI. Some clones are missing from TCRdb's copy, which holds only in-frame ones; the method was immunoSEQ multiplex PCR. The sample has about 39,000 clones, 70% to 80% seen once. The rearrangement uses TRBV18 and TRBJ1-2, with 8 nucleotides matching TRBD1. Source: PBMCs, taken before any cancer treatment. This sequence originates from a woman aged 35 to 70 with stage II squamous cell lung carcinoma. In DNA form, the CDR3 reads TGTGCCAGCTCCCAGGGACAGGACTATGGCTACACCTTC. Amino acids: CASSQGQDYGYTF.